This T cell receptor (beta chain) was obtained from a study of CD8 T cells in Susac syndrome. General study points: Clonal expansion was not observed in the Susac syndrome CD4+ T cell repertoires.

V was clipped by 6 bases and J by 2 bases, with 15 bases between them. The length of the CDR3 is 14 residues. CDR1 DFQATT and CDR2 SNEGSKA come from the germline V gene (reference sequence). Sequencing of TCR beta was performed on blood CD8+ and CD4+ T cells. Negative isolation yielded CD8+ and CD4+ T cells; FACS enriched TEMRA cells. For this clonotype: Its antigen is unknown.

Random hexamers were used to reverse transcribe the RNA input (roughly 0.5 to 1 ug). Multiplex PCR with immunoSEQ amplified the TCR beta CDR3 across 54 Vbeta and 13 Jbeta. TCRdb fed the immunoSEQ multiplex PCR reads into MiXCR, producing one record per CDR3 protein. The table records 210,000 or so distinct CDR3 sequences, over 90% of them present only once. The receptor was isolated from a human donor with Susac syndrome. V gene TRBV20-1 combines with J gene TRBJ2-3, with D possibly being TRBD2 (6 bases). Sequenced material: CD4+ T cells from PBMCs. The CDR3 loop is CSAQKGGVTDTQYF. CDR3 DNA: TGCAGTGCCCAGAAAGGCGGGGTCACAGATACGCAGTATTTT.